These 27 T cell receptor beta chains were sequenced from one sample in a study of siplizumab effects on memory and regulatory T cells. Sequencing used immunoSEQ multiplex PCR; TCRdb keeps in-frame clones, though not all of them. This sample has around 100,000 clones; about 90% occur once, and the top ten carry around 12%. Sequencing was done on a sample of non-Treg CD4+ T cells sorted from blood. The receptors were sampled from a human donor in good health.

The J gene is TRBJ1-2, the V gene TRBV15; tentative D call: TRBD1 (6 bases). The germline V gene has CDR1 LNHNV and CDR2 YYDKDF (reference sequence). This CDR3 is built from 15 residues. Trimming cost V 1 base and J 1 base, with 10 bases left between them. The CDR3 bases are TGTGCCACCAGCAGAGTTAGGGGGAATAACTATGGCTACACCTTC. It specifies CATSRVRGNNYGYTF.

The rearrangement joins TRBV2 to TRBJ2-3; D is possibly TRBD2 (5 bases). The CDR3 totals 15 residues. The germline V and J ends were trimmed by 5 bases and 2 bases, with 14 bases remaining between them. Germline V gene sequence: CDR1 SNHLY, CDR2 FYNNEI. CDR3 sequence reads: CASSLRGASTDTQYF. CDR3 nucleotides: TGTGCCAGCAGTCTCCGGGGAGCCTCCACAGATACGCAGTATTTT.

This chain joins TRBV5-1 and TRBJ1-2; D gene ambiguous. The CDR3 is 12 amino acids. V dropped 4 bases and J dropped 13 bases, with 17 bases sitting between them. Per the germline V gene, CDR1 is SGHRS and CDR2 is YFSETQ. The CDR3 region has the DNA TGCGCCAGCAGCGTCTACGGATCTACATTCACCTTC. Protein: CASSVYGSTFTF.

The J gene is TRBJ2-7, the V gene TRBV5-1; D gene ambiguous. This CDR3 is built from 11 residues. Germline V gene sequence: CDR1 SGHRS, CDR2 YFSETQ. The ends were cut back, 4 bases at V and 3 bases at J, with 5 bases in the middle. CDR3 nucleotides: TGCGCCAGCAGCAAGAGCTACGAGCAGTACTTC. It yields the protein CASSKSYEQYF. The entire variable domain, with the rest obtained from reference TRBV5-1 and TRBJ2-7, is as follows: KAGVTQTPRYLIKTRGQQVTLSCSPISGHRSVSWYQQTPGQGLQFLFEYFSETQRNKGNFPGRFSGRQFSNSRSEMNVSTLELGDSALYLCASSKSYEQYFGPGTRLTVT.

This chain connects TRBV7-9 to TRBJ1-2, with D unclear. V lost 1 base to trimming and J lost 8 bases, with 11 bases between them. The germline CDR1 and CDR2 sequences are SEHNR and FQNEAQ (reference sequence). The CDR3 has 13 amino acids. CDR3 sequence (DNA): TGTGCCAGCAGCTTAGAAGGGTACGGGGGCTACACCTTC. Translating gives CASSLEGYGGYTF.

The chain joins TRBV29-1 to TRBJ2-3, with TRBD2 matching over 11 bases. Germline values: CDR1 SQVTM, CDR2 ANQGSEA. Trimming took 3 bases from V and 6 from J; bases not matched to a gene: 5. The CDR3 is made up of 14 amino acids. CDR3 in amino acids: CSVESSGRPDTQYF. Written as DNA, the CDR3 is TGCAGCGTTGAGTCTAGCGGGAGGCCTGATACGCAGTATTTT.

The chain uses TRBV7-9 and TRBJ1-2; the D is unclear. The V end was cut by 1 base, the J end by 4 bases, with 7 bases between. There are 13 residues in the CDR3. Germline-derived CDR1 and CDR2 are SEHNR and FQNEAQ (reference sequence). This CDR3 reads CASSLEGTYGYTF. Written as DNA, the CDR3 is TGTGCCAGCAGCTTAGAGGGCACCTATGGCTACACCTTC.

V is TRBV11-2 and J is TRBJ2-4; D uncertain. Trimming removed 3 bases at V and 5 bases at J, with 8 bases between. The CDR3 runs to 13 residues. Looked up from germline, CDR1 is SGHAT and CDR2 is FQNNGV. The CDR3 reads CASSFSGENIQYF. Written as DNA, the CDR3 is TGTGCCAGCAGCTTTTCAGGAGAAAACATTCAGTACTTC.

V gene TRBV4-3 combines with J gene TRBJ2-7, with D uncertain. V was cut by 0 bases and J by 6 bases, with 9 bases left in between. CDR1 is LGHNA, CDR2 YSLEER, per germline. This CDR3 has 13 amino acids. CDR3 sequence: CASSQEANGEQYF. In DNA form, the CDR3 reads TGCGCCAGCAGCCAAGAGGCTAACGGCGAGCAGTACTTC.

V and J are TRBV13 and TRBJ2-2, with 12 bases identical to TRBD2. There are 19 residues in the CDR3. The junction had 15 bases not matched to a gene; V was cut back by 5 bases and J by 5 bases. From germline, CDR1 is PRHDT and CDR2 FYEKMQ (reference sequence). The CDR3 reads CASSTGTIFTSGRTGELFF. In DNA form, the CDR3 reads TGTGCCAGCAGCACCGGCACGATCTTTACTAGCGGGAGGACCGGGGAGCTGTTTTTT.

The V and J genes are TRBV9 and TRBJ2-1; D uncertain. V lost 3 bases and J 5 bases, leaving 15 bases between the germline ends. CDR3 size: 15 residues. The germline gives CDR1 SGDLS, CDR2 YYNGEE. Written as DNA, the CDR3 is TGTGCCAGCAGCGCAGTCGGTATTGAGAACAATGAGCAGTTCTTC. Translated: CASSAVGIENNEQFF.

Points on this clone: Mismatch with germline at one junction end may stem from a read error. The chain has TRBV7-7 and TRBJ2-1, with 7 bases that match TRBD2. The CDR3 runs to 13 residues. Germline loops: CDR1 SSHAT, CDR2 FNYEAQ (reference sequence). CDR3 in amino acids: CASSLKLAGEQFF. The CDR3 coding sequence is TGTGCTAGCAGCTTAAAATTAGCGGGTGAGCAGTTCTTC. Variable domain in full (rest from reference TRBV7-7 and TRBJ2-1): GAGVSQSPRYKVTKRGQDVTLRCDPISSHATLYWYQQALGQGPEFLTYFNYEAQPDKSGLPSDRFSAERPEGSISTLTIQRTEQRDSAMYRCASSLKLAGEQFFGPGTRLTVL.

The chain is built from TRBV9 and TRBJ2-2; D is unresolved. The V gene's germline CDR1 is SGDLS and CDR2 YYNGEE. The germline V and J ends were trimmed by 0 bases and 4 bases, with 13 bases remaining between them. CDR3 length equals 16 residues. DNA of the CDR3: TGTGCCAGCAGCGTAGCTTCGCCCCCGGGCACCGGGGAGCTGTTTTTT. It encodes CASSVASPPGTGELFF.

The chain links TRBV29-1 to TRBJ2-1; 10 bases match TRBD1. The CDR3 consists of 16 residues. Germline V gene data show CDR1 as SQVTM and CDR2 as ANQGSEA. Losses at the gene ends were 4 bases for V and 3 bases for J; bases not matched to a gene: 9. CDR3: CSVGQGALTNYNEQFF. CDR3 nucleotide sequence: TGCAGCGTTGGACAGGGGGCCTTAACCAACTACAATGAGCAGTTCTTC.

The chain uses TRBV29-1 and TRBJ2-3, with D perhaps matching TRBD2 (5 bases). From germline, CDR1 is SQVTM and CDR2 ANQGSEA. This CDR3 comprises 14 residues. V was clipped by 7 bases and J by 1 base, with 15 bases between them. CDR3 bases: TGCAGCGCTTCGCGGGCTCCCCGCACAGATACGCAGTATTTT. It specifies CSASRAPRTDTQYF.

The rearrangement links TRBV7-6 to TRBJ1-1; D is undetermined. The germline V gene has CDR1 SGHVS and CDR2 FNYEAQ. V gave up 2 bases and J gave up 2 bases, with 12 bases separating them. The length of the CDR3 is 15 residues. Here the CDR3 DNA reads TGTGCCAGCAGCTTAATGGCAGACCTAAACACTGAAGCTTTCTTT. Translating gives CASSLMADLNTEAFF. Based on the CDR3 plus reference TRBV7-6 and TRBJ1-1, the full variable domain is GAGVSQSPRYKVTKRGQDVALRCDPISGHVSLYWYRQALGQGPEFLTYFNYEAQQDKSGLPNDRFSAERPEGSISTLTIQRTEQRDSAMYRCASSLMADLNTEAFFGQGTRLTVV.

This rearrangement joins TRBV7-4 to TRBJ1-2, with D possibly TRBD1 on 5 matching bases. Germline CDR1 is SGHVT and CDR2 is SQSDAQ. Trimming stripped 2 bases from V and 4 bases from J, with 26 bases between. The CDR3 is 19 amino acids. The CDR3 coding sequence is TGTGCCAGCAGCTTAAAAATTACGTGCGTTAGGGGCCCCTTCTATGGCTACACCTTC. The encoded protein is CASSLKITCVRGPFYGYTF.

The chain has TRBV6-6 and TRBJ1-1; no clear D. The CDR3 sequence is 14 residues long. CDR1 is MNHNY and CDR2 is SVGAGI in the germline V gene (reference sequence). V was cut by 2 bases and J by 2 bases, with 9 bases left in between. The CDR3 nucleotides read TGTGCCAGCAGTTACCCTGGAGGTAACACTGAAGCTTTCTTT. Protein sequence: CASSYPGGNTEAFF.

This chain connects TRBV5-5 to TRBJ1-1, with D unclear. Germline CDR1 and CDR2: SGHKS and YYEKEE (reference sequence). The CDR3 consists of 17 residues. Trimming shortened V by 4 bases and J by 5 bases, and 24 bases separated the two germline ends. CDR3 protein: CASSPEVGKGLRTEAFF. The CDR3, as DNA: TGTGCCAGCAGCCCCGAGGTGGGGAAGGGTTTGAGGACTGAAGCTTTCTTT.

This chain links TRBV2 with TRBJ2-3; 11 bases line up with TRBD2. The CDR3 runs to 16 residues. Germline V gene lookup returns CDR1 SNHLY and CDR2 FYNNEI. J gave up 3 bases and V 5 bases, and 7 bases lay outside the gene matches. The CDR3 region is CASSFLAGGLTDTQYF. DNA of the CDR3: TGTGCCAGCAGTTTCCTAGCGGGAGGACTGACAGATACGCAGTATTTT. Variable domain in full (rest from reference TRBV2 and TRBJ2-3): EPEVTQTPSHQVTQMGQEVILRCVPISNHLYFYWYRQILGQKVEFLVSFYNNEISEKSEIFDDQFSVERPDGSNFTLKIRSTKLEDSAMYFCASSFLAGGLTDTQYFGPGTRLTVL.

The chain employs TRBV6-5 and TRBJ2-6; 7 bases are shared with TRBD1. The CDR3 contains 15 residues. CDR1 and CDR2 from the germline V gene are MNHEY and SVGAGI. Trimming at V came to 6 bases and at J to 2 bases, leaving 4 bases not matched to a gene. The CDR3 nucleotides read TGTGCCAGCAGCCTAGACAGGGCTGGGGCCAACGTCCTGACTTTC. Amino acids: CASSLDRAGANVLTF.

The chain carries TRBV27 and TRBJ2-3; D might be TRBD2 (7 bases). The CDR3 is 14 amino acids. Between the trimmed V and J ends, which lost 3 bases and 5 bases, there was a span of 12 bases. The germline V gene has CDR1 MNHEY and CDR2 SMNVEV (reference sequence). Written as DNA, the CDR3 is TGTGCCAGCAGTTTGGGGGGGCGGGTAGATACGCAGTATTTT. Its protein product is CASSLGGRVDTQYF.

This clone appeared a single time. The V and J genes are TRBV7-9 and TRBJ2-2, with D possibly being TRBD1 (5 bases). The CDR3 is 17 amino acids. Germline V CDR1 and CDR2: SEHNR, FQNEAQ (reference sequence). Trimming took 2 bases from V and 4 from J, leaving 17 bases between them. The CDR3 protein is CASSLQSPQGFTGELFF. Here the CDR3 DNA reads TGTGCCAGCAGCTTACAATCGCCTCAGGGATTCACCGGGGAGCTGTTTTTT.

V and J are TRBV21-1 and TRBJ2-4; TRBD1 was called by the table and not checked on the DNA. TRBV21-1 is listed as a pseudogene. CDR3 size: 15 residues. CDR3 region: CASSPTRTAKNIQYF. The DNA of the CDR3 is TGTGCCAGCAGCCCGACGCGGACAGCAAAAAACATTCAGTACTTC.

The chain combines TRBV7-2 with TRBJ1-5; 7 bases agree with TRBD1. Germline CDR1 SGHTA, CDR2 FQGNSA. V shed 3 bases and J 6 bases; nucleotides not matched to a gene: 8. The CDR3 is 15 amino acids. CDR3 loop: CASSFGTAFGQPQHF. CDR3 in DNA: TGTGCCAGCAGCTTCGGGACAGCCTTCGGTCAGCCCCAGCATTTT.

This chain's CDR3 is CAMGQRAFSYEQYF. In DNA form, the CDR3 reads TGTGCCATGGGACAGCGAGCCTTCTCCTACGAGCAGTACTTC. The gene calls are TRBV6-5 and TRBJ2-7, with 7 bases that match TRBD1. In germline, CDR1 is MNHEY, CDR2 SVGAGI. V lost 10 bases and J lost 0; bases outside the gene matches: 9. This CDR3 is built from 14 residues.

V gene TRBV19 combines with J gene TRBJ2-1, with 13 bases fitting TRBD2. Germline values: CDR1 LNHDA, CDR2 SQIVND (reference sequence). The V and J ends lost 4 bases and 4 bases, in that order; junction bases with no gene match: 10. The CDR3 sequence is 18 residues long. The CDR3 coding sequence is TGTGCCAGTAGTAAACGGACTAGCGGGAGCTCGGGGTACAATGAGCAGTTCTTC. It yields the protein CASSKRTSGSSGYNEQFF. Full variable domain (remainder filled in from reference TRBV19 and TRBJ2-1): DGGITQSPKYLFRKEGQNVTLSCEQNLNHDAMYWYRQDPGQGLRLIYYSQIVNDFQKGDIAEGYSVSREKKESFPLTVTSAQKNPTAFYLCASSKRTSGSSGYNEQFFGPGTRLTVL.